Below, 31 T cell receptor beta chains from the same sample are listed, as sequenced in a study of T cell responses to AZD1222 COVID-19 vaccine. Profiled with immunoSEQ multiplex PCR; TCRdb holds only in-frame clones, not every one. In the table there are roughly 140,000 clones, approximately 91% of which are singletons. This sample comprised peripheral blood, obtained 28 days after the second AZD1222 dose. These receptor sequences come from an adult who received the AZD1222 COVID-19 vaccine.

The chain's CDR3 is CASSFDRGDTGELFF. CDR3 coding DNA: TGTGCCAGTAGTTTTGACAGGGGTGACACCGGGGAGCTGTTTTTT. The V call is TRBV19, the J call TRBJ2-2, with 8 bases fitting TRBD1. CDR1 and CDR2 (germline): LNHDA, SQIVND (reference sequence). The CDR3 has 15 residues. V shed 5 bases, J shed 3 bases, and the junction held 5 bases outside the gene matches. Supplemented by reference TRBV19 and TRBJ2-2, the full variable domain reads DGGITQSPKYLFRKEGQNVTLSCEQNLNHDAMYWYRQDPGQGLRLIYYSQIVNDFQKGDIAEGYSVSREKKESFPLTVTSAQKNPTAFYLCASSFDRGDTGELFFGEGSRLTVL.

The chain uses TRBV9 and TRBJ2-3, with 9 bases identical to TRBD2. This CDR3 comprises 15 residues. The germline gives CDR1 SGDLS, CDR2 YYNGEE. V dropped 0 bases and J dropped 4; count of bases not matched to a gene: 3. The CDR3: CASSVVAGEADTQYF. The CDR3 DNA reads as TGTGCCAGCAGCGTAGTAGCGGGAGAGGCAGATACGCAGTATTTT.

The rearrangement uses TRBV4-1 and TRBJ2-3, with 10 bases identical to TRBD1. The J segment lost 3 bases and the V segment lost 0 bases, leaving 6 bases of the junction unmatched. CDR1 MGHRA and CDR2 YSYEKL come from the germline V gene. There are 17 residues in the CDR3. Written as DNA, the CDR3 is TGCGCCAGCAGCCAAGATGAGGGGACAGGGGAGACAGATACGCAGTATTTT. Translated: CASSQDEGTGETDTQYF.

J is TRBJ2-7 and V is TRBV5-6; D may match TRBD1 or TRBD2 (5 bases each). The CDR3 has 13 amino acids. The V and J ends lost 5 bases and 1 base respectively, with 10 bases between them. Looked up from germline, CDR1 is SGHDT and CDR2 is YYEEEE. For the CDR3, the DNA is TGTGCCAGCAGTCGGGACGGATCCTACGAGCAGTACTTC. Amino acid sequence: CASSRDGSYEQYF.

The rearrangement uses TRBV4-1 and TRBJ1-2, with TRBD1 matching 7 bases. J was trimmed by 6 bases and V by 2 bases; bases with no gene match: 9. The CDR3 sequence is 15 residues long. The germline gives CDR1 MGHRA, CDR2 YSYEKL. The CDR3 sequence: CASSQTGVPFDGYTF. In DNA form, the CDR3 reads TGCGCCAGCAGCCAAACAGGGGTCCCCTTTGATGGCTACACCTTC.

This chain connects TRBV3-1 (or the pseudogene TRBV3-2) to TRBJ2-1; 10 positions agree with TRBD2. Germline V gene data show CDR1 as LGHDT and CDR2 as YNNKEL (reference sequence). V was pared by 4 bases and J by 0 bases, with 15 bases of the junction left unmatched. The CDR3 has 20 residues. The CDR3 DNA follows: TGTGCCAGCAGCCGGGCCTGGTCTAGCGGGAGAAGGGGCTCCTACAATGAGCAGTTCTTC. This translates into CASSRAWSSGRRGSYNEQFF.

The chain carries TRBV27 and TRBJ1-6; D is unresolved. CDR1 and CDR2 from the germline V gene are MNHEY and SMNVEV (reference sequence). Between the trimmed V and J ends, which lost 4 bases and 11 bases, there was a span of 24 bases. CDR3 length: 17 residues. The CDR3 DNA follows: TGTGCCAGCAGTTATTTAATAAAGGGCCCTGCCAATCCACCCCTCCACTTT. This sequence encodes CASSYLIKGPANPPLHF.

The chain joins TRBV2 to TRBJ1-4; perhaps TRBD1 as D (6 bases). This CDR3 spans 15 amino acids. Trimming left V 10 bases short and J 4 bases short, with 19 bases between. CDR1 and CDR2 (germline): SNHLY, FYNNEI. CDR3 region: CATRMGGVDNEKLFF. In nucleotides, the CDR3 is TGTGCCACCCGTATGGGGGGCGTCGATAATGAAAAACTGTTTTTT.

This chain uses TRBV5-1 with TRBJ2-7, with 9 nucleotides matching TRBD1. The CDR3 covers 15 residues. Germline V gene sequence: CDR1 SGHRS, CDR2 YFSETQ. V lost 5 bases and J lost 5; bases outside the gene matches: 11. The CDR3 DNA reads TGCGCCAGCAGGAAGCCGGACAGGGGTCGGAACGAGCAGTACTTC. Protein sequence: CASRKPDRGRNEQYF.

CDR3 sequence: CASSLTGGGEKLFF. As DNA, the CDR3 is TGTGCCAGCAGCTTGACAGGGGGGGGTGAAAAACTGTTTTTT. This chain links TRBV5-4 with TRBJ1-4; TRBD1 agrees at 8 bases. In germline, CDR1 is SGHNT, CDR2 YYREEE (reference sequence). The CDR3 is made up of 14 amino acids. With 1 base clipped from V and 7 bases from J, the junction kept 3 bases outside the gene matches. Looking up the rest from reference TRBV5-4 and TRBJ1-4 gives the full variable domain: ETGVTQSPTHLIKTRGQQVTLRCSSQSGHNTVSWYQQALGQGPQFIFQYYREEENGRGNFPPRFSGLQFPNYSSELNVNALELDDSALYLCASSLTGGGEKLFFGSGTQLSVL.

This chain uses TRBV7-7 with TRBJ1-5; 10 nucleotides agree with TRBD1. V trimming: 2 bases; J trimming: 5 bases; junction bases outside the gene matches: 9. Germline CDR1 SSHAT, CDR2 FNYEAQ (reference sequence). This CDR3 region has 17 residues. The CDR3 sequence is CASSLSLSGTGDQPQHF. The CDR3 bases are TGTGCCAGCAGCTTAAGCTTGTCTGGGACAGGGGATCAGCCCCAGCATTTT.

The J gene is TRBJ1-3, the V gene TRBV7-2; the D is unclear. The CDR3 runs 13 residues. Germline CDR1 and CDR2: SGHTA and FQGNSA. The V and J ends lost 4 bases and 4 bases respectively, with 8 bases between them. CDR3 protein: CASSSGRGNTIYF. The CDR3, as DNA: TGTGCCAGCAGCTCCGGACGGGGAAACACCATATATTTT. The whole variable domain, filled in from reference TRBV7-2 and TRBJ1-3, reads GAGVSQSPSNKVTEKGKDVELRCDPISGHTALYWYRQSLGQGLEFLIYFQGNSAPDKSGLPSDRFSAERTGGSVSTLTIQRTQQEDSAVYLCASSSGRGNTIYFGEGSWLTVV.

In the case of this clone: Germline is not matched at one junction end, which may reflect a read error. The chain links TRBV7-7 to TRBJ2-5; D ambiguous. Germline CDR1 and CDR2: SSHAT and FNYEAQ (reference sequence). The CDR3 totals 13 residues. CDR3 DNA sequence: TGTGCTAGCAGCTTGGACCTTAGGGAGACCCAGTACTTC. It encodes CASSLDLRETQYF.

The chain links TRBV7-2 to TRBJ2-1; 7 bases align to TRBD2. Losses at the gene ends were 7 bases for V and 5 bases for J; bases not matched to a gene: 11. Germline V lookup: CDR1 SGHTA, CDR2 FQGNSA. CDR3 length: 15 amino acids. The CDR3 region has the DNA TGTGCCAGCACTCCCTGGAGCGGGGTAAACAATGAGCAGTTCTTC. Translating gives CASTPWSGVNNEQFF.

The chain uses TRBV27 and TRBJ1-5; D gene ambiguous. V was pared by 8 bases and J by 5 bases, with 13 bases between. The CDR3 extends over 13 amino acids. From germline, CDR1 is MNHEY and CDR2 SMNVEV (reference sequence). DNA for the CDR3: TGTGCCAGCGCCCCGTCCGGGGATCAGCCCCAGCATTTT. It yields the protein CASAPSGDQPQHF.

The J gene is TRBJ1-1, the V gene TRBV20-1, with D uncertain. The V gene lost 7 bases and the J gene lost 6 bases, with 9 bases spanning the gap. In germline, CDR1 is DFQATT, CDR2 SNEGSKA (reference sequence). This CDR3 has 10 amino acids. This chain's CDR3 is CSVPGAEAFF. The DNA of the CDR3 is TGCAGTGTCCCAGGCGCTGAAGCTTTCTTT.

The chain couples TRBV2 to TRBJ2-3, with D possibly being TRBD1 or TRBD2 (5 bases each). The CDR3 sequence is 15 residues long. The germline CDR1 and CDR2 sequences are SNHLY and FYNNEI. The germline V and J ends were trimmed by 5 bases and 5 bases, with 17 bases remaining between them. CDR3 region: CASSPGTGRGDTQYF. CDR3 DNA: TGTGCCAGCAGTCCCGGGACCGGACGGGGAGATACGCAGTATTTT.

The V and J genes are TRBV3-1 (or the pseudogene TRBV3-2) and TRBJ2-1; 11 nucleotides line up with TRBD2. This CDR3 is 17 amino acids long. Germline CDR1 is LGHDT and CDR2 is YNNKEL (reference sequence). Trimming removed 3 bases from V and 7 bases from J; junction bases left unmatched: 11. CDR3 DNA sequence: TGTGCCAGCAGCCAGCTCACTAGCGGGAGAGGGAGTAATGAGCAGTTCTTC. This gives the protein CASSQLTSGRGSNEQFF.

The gene calls are TRBV19 and TRBJ2-7, with D possibly TRBD2 on 6 matching bases. V lost 9 bases and J lost 4, with 13 bases in between. From germline, CDR1 is LNHDA and CDR2 SQIVND (reference sequence). The CDR3 extends over 12 amino acids. In nucleotides, the CDR3 is TGTGCCAGCTCAAACCGGGGGTACGAGCAGTACTTC. It translates to CASSNRGYEQYF.

The chain has TRBV12-3 or TRBV12-4 and TRBJ1-2, with no clear D. This CDR3 is 13 amino acids long. Trimming left V 0 bases short and J 2 bases short, with 4 bases between. The CDR3 loop reads CASSLAGNYGYTF. CDR3 in DNA: TGTGCCAGCAGTTTAGCGGGGAACTATGGCTACACCTTC.

This clone has only a few counts. The chain is built from TRBV16 and TRBJ2-1, with no clear D. The CDR3 length is 16 residues. Trimming left V 0 bases short and J 0 bases short, with 9 bases between. CDR1 and CDR2 from the germline V gene are KGHSY and FQNENV. The DNA for the CDR3 is TGTGCCAGCAGCCAATCGGCGGAAAGCTCCTACAATGAGCAGTTCTTC. The encoded protein is CASSQSAESSYNEQFF.

V is TRBV15 and J is TRBJ2-7, with 9 nucleotides matching TRBD1. The CDR3 is 15 amino acids. Per the germline V gene, CDR1 is LNHNV and CDR2 is YYDKDF (reference sequence). V lost 3 bases and J lost 6; bases outside the gene matches: 9. CDR3: CATSRAGTGYREQYF. CDR3 nucleotide sequence: TGTGCCACCAGCAGGGCCGGGACAGGGTATCGCGAGCAGTACTTC.

The chain employs TRBV24-1 and TRBJ2-1; D remains ambiguous. CDR1 and CDR2 (germline): KGHDR, SFDVKD. The CDR3 has 13 amino acids. V was pared by 9 bases and J by 2 bases, with 10 bases between. The DNA of the CDR3 is TGTGCCACCGCAGGCGGAGCCTACAATGAGCAGTTCTTC. Residues: CATAGGAYNEQFF.

The chain uses TRBV11-2 and TRBJ2-5, with D unclear. Trimming cost V 1 base and J 5 bases, with 8 bases left between them. In germline, CDR1 is SGHAT, CDR2 FQNNGV. The CDR3 has 13 residues. This CDR3 is CASSLATRETQYF. CDR3 bases: TGTGCCAGCAGCTTAGCCACACGGGAGACCCAGTACTTC. Complete variable domain (other parts from reference TRBV11-2 and TRBJ2-5): EAGVAQSPRYKIIEKRQSVAFWCNPISGHATLYWYQQILGQGPKLLIQFQNNGVVDDSQLPKDRFSAERLKGVDSTLKIQPAKLEDSAVYLCASSLATRETQYFGPGTRLLVL.

The chain employs TRBV5-4 and TRBJ2-2; 9 nucleotides align to TRBD1. The trim removed 4 bases at V and 5 bases at J, leaving 9 bases unmatched. Germline V lookup: CDR1 SGHNT, CDR2 YYREEE (reference sequence). This CDR3 contains 16 residues. CDR3: CASSPGGQGVTGELFF. CDR3 in DNA: TGTGCCAGCAGCCCAGGGGGACAGGGTGTTACCGGGGAGCTGTTTTTT.

The chain has TRBV29-1 and TRBJ2-1, with TRBD1 matching 10 bases. The V gene end was trimmed by 7 bases and the J gene end by 8 bases; junction bases not matched to a gene: 14. Germline V gene data show CDR1 as SQVTM and CDR2 as ANQGSEA. The CDR3 consists of 15 residues. CDR3 sequence (DNA): TGCAGCGCCCTTCCGGGGGACAGGGGTAGTTATGAGCAGTTCTTC. This gives the protein CSALPGDRGSYEQFF.

The chain uses TRBV6-6 and TRBJ1-3; TRBD1 matches at 8 bases. This CDR3 spans 13 amino acids. Germline CDR1 MNHNY, CDR2 SVGAGI (reference sequence). V gave up 6 bases and J gave up 10 bases; unmatched junction bases: 8. CDR3 bases: TGTGCCAGCAGAGAGGACAGGGACGGGACCATATATTTT. Amino acids: CASREDRDGTIYF.

This chain links TRBV7-9 with TRBJ2-2, with 10 bases matching TRBD1. Germline V lookup: CDR1 SEHNR, CDR2 FQNEAQ (reference sequence). Losses at the gene ends were 4 bases for V and 1 base for J; bases not matched to a gene: 3. There are 16 residues in the CDR3. DNA of the CDR3: TGTGCCAGCAGCTCGGGGACAGGGGTGAACACCGGGGAGCTGTTTTTT. Protein: CASSSGTGVNTGELFF.

The CDR3 is CASSQAGRSAYGYTF. CDR3 in DNA: TGCGCCAGCAGCCAAGCGGGTCGTAGTGCCTATGGCTACACCTTC. This chain connects TRBV4-1 to TRBJ1-2; no firm D call. CDR1 is MGHRA, CDR2 YSYEKL, per germline. V was pared by 1 base and J by 4 bases, with 13 bases between. The CDR3 is 15 amino acids.

The chain couples TRBV19 to TRBJ2-3; a possible D gene is TRBD2 (5 bases). The CDR3 contains 13 residues. Looked up from germline, CDR1 is LNHDA and CDR2 is SQIVND (reference sequence). Trimming removed 5 bases from V and 3 bases from J, with 9 bases in between. The CDR3 sequence: CASSVGGTDTQYF. DNA for the CDR3: TGTGCCAGTAGTGTCGGAGGAACAGATACGCAGTATTTT.

This clone occurred once. The chain carries TRBV11-3 and TRBJ2-5; D may be TRBD2 (5 bases). Germline values: CDR1 SGHNT, CDR2 YENEEA. This CDR3 is 15 amino acids long. V was pared by 5 bases and J by 5 bases, with 18 bases between. The CDR3: CASSLGLMSGETQYF. DNA for the CDR3: TGTGCCAGCAGCCTAGGATTGATGTCGGGGGAGACCCAGTACTTC.